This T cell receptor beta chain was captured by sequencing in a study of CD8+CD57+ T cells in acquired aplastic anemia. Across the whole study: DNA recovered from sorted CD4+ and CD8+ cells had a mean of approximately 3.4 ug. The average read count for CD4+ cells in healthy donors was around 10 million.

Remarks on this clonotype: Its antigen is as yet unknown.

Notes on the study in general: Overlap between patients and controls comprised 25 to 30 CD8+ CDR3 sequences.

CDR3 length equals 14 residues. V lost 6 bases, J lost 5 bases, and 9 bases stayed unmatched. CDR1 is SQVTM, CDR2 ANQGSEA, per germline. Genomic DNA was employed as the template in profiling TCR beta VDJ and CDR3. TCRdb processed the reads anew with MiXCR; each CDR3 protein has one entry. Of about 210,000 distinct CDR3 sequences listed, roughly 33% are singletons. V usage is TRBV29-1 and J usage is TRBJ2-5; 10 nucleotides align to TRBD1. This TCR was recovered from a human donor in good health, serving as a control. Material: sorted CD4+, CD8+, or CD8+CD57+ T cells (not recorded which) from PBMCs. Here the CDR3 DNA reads TGCAGCGTGGGGGGGACAGGGGTAGGGGAGACCCAGTACTTC. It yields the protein CSVGGTGVGETQYF.